There are a few counts of the clone carrying this T cell receptor beta chain. V lost 5 bases and J lost 0, with 10 bases in between. CDR1 and CDR2 from the germline V gene are LNHDA and SQIVND (reference sequence). The CDR3 loop spans 14 amino acids. Residents of about two dozen US areas, aged about 18 to 89 years, made up the participants. Donors were grouped by their self-reported clinical history. TCRdb keeps only in-frame clones here, not all; method: immunoSEQ multiplex PCR. The sample has about 82,000 clones, 80% to 90% seen once; the top ten hold approximately 1.2%. These data originate in a study of blood T cell repertoires in COVID-19. Overall study: The analysed material was cDNA or gDNA that came from T cells, B-cell-depleted T cells, or PBMCs.

Source material: PBMCs or T cells enriched from blood (not recorded which). The TCR comes from a woman between 45 and 60 years old with acute COVID-19. V and J are TRBV19 and TRBJ1-1; D gene uncertain. The CDR3 sequence is CASSSPGMNTEAFF. The CDR3 DNA reads TGTGCCAGTAGTTCCCCGGGGATGAACACTGAAGCTTTCTTT.